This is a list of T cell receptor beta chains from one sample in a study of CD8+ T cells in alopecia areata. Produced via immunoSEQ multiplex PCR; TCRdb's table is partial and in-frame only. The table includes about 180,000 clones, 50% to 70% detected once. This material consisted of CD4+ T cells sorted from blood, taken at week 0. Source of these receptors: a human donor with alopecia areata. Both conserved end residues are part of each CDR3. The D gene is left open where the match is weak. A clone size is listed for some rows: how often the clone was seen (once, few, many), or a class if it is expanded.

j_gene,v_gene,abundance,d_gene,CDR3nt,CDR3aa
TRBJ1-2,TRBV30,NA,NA,TGTGCCTGGAGTGTACAGGGATTACAGATCTTCTATGGCTACACCTTC,CAWSVQGLQIFYGYTF
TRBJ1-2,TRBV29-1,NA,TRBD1,TGCAGCGTTGAGGACAGGGGGCCCTATGGCTACACCTTC,CSVEDRGPYGYTF
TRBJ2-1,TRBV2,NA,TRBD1,TGTGCCAGCAGTGAATGGGACAGGGACCTAGCTGAGCAGTTCTTC,CASSEWDRDLAEQFF
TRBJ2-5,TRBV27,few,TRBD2,TGTGCCAGCAGTCCGGGTGGAGTGAGTAGCGGGGGAAAGGAGACCCAGTACTTC,CASSPGGVSSGGKETQYF
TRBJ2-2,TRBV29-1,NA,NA,TGCAGCGTTGGACAACCCGGGGAGCTGTTTTTT,CSVGQPGELFF
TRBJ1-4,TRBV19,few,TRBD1,TGTGCCAGCCGCCTGGGACAGGGAAGGGAAAAACTGTTTTTT,CASRLGQGREKLFF
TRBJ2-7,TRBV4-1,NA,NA,TGCGCCAGCAGCCAAGTTGGTACGGCCTCGGACGAGCAGTACTTC,CASSQVGTASDEQYF
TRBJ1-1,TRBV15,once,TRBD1,TGTGCCACCAGCAGAGATGGGGGGGACAGGGACGAAGCTTTCTTT,CATSRDGGDRDEAFF
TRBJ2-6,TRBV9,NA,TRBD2,TGTGCCAGCACCCCGGGGGGGTCTGGGGCCAACGTCCTGACTTTC,CASTPGGSGANVLTF
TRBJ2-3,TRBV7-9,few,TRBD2,TGTGCCAGCAGCTTAAGCCGCCTAGCGGGATCCACAGATACGCAGTATTTT,CASSLSRLAGSTDTQYF
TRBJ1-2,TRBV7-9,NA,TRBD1,TGTGCCAGCAGCTTAGGACAGGGGGACTATGGCTACACCTTC,CASSLGQGDYGYTF
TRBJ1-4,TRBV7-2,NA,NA,TGTGCCAGCAGCTTAGGCTCTGGACGAGAAAAACTGTTTTTT,CASSLGSGREKLFF
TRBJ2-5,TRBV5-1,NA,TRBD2,TGCGCCAGCAGTGGAAGCGGGGGGCTACCTGGTGAGACCCAGTACTTC,CASSGSGGLPGETQYF
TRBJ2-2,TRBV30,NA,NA,TGTGCCTGGAACCAGGGTGCGCTTACGAACACCGGGGAGCTGTTTTTT,CAWNQGALTNTGELFF
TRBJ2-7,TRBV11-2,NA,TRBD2,TGTGCCAGCAGCTTAGGCGCTAGCGGGACCTACGAGCAGTACTTC,CASSLGASGTYEQYF
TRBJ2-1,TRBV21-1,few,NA,TGTGCCAGCAGCAACAAGTGGACAGGGAGGTTCAATGAGCAGTTCTTC,CASSNKWTGRFNEQFF
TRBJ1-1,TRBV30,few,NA,TGTGCCTGGAACGGTTTCACTGAAGCTTTCTTT,CAWNGFTEAFF
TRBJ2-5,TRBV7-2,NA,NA,TGTGCCAGCAGCTTGCTAGGGGTCGAGACCCAGTACTTC,CASSLLGVETQYF
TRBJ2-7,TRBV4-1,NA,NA,TGCGCCAGCAGCCGGGGGACATTCTACTACGAGCAGTACTTC,CASSRGTFYYEQYF
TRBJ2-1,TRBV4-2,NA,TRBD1,TGTGCCAGCAGCCAAGAGCCGGGACAGGGTCCTTACAATGAGCAGTTCTTC,CASSQEPGQGPYNEQFF
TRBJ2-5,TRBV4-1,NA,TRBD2,TGCGCCAGCAGCCAAGACGGACTAGCGGTACAAGAGACCCAGTACTTC,CASSQDGLAVQETQYF
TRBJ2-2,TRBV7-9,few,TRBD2,TGTGCCAGCAGCCACAGACTAGCGGGGGCTCCGACCGGGGAGCTGTTTTTT,CASSHRLAGAPTGELFF
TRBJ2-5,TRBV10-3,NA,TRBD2,TGTGCCATCTCCGGGACTAGCGGGGGGAATATTCAAGAGACCCAGTACTTC,CAISGTSGGNIQETQYF
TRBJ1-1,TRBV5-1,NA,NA,TGCGCCAGCAGCTTGGACCAGGGTGGTGCACCTGAAGCTTTCTTT,CASSLDQGGAPEAFF
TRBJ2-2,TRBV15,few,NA,TGTGCCACCAGGGACGGAGGGAACACCGGGGAGCTGTTTTTT,CATRDGGNTGELFF
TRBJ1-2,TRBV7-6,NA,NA,TGTGCCAGCAGCTTAGGGCCCCCGATGTCTAACTATGGCTACACCTTC,CASSLGPPMSNYGYTF
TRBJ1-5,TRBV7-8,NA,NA,TGTGCCAGCAGCTTTCGCGGGAATCAGCCCCAGCATTTT,CASSFRGNQPQHF
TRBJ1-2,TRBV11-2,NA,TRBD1,TGTGCCAGCAGCCGGAGTTACAGGGGCCCCTTGAATAACTATGGCTACACCTTC,CASSRSYRGPLNNYGYTF
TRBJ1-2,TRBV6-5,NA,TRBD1,TGTGCCAGCTCGGGGACAGGGACTTATGGCTACACCTTC,CASSGTGTYGYTF
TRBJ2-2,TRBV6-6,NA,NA,TGTGCCAGCAGTTACTCGACAGGATCGAACACCGGGGAGCTGTTTTTT,CASSYSTGSNTGELFF
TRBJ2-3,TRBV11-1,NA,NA,TGTGCCAGCTCCCCCGCGACAGATACGCAGTATTTT,CASSPATDTQYF
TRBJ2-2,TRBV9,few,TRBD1,TGTGCCAGCAGCGTCGGGACAGGGTCCGGGGAGCTGTTTTTT,CASSVGTGSGELFF